This is a list of T cell receptor beta chains from one sample in a study of cytomegalovirus exposure and HLA in healthy donors. Profiling relied on immunoSEQ multiplex PCR, and the TCRdb table lists in-frame clones only, not all of them. The sample shows roughly 150,000 clones, 70% to 90% of them seen only once. Sequenced sample: PBMCs. All receptors derive from a woman between 18 and 29 years old in good health and CMV-seronegative. Both conserved end residues are part of each CDR3. A D gene is named only where the DNA matches it firmly. The size of a clone is reported for some rows only, either as once, few or many, or as a class for expanded clones.

clone_size | j_call | d_call | v_call | cdr3_nt | cdr3_aa
. | TRBJ2-7 | TRBD1 | TRBV6-1 | TGTGCCATCCGGACAGGAGGCTACGAGCAGTACTTC | CAIRTGGYEQYF
. | TRBJ2-7 | TRBD1 | TRBV2 | TGTGCCAGCAGAAAGGGACAGGGGCCGTACGAGCAGTACTTC | CASRKGQGPYEQYF
. | TRBJ2-1 | TRBD2 | TRBV7-9 | TGTGCCAGTAGCCCGACTAGCGGGGTCTCCTACAATGAGCAGTTCTTC | CASSPTSGVSYNEQFF
. | TRBJ1-3 | . | TRBV15 | TGTGCCACCAGCAGAGGAGGAGGAAACACCATATATTTT | CATSRGGGNTIYF
. | TRBJ2-7 | TRBD2 | TRBV7-2 | TGTGCCAGCAGCTTAAGGTCGGTAGCGGGAGGGGGCGAGCAGTACTTC | CASSLRSVAGGGEQYF
few | TRBJ2-1 | TRBD2 | TRBV28 | TGTGCCAGCCTAGGACTAGCGAATTTAAATGAGCAGTTCTTC | CASLGLANLNEQFF
. | TRBJ2-1 | TRBD2 | TRBV5-1 | TGCGCCAGCAGCACGGTGGGCGGGAGCCAGTACAATGAGCAGTTCTTC | CASSTVGGSQYNEQFF
. | TRBJ2-7 | . | TRBV13 | TGTGCCAGCAGCTTATTTGAGGAGCAGTACTTC | CASSLFEEQYF
. | TRBJ2-7 | . | TRBV7-9 | TGTGCCGCGTCACAGGACGACGACTCCTCCAGCTATAGGAGCTACGAGCAGTACTTC | CAASQDDDSSSYRSYEQYF
. | TRBJ2-1 | TRBD2 | TRBV5-1 | TGCGCCAGCAGCCCGGGACTAGCGGACTACTCCTACAATGAGCAGTTCTTC | CASSPGLADYSYNEQFF
. | TRBJ2-7 | TRBD1 | TRBV4-1 | TGCGCCAGCAGCCAAGATAAGGGGGCGTCCTACGAGCAGTACTTC | CASSQDKGASYEQYF
. | TRBJ2-4 | TRBD1 | TRBV10-3 | TGTGCCGCCAAGGGACAGGGGGGAAACATTCAGTACTTC | CAAKGQGGNIQYF
. | TRBJ2-7 | TRBD1 | TRBV7-6 | TGTGCCAGCAGCTTAGATACGGCAGGGGGTACCTACGAGCAGTACTTC | CASSLDTAGGTYEQYF
. | TRBJ2-7 | . | TRBV9 | TGTGCCAGCAGCGTAGGTCTAGTTGGCGAGCAGTACTTC | CASSVGLVGEQYF
. | TRBJ2-3 | TRBD2 | TRBV25-1 | TGTGCCAGCAGTGAATTGGGCGGGAGGGGGGCAGATACGCAGTATTTT | CASSELGGRGADTQYF
. | TRBJ2-3 | . | TRBV4-2 | TGTGCCAGCAGCCGGCCGGAGCCTTACGATACGCAGTATTTT | CASSRPEPYDTQYF
. | TRBJ2-3 | . | TRBV4-3 | TGCGCCAGCAGCCAGGACTTGGATTTTACGCAGTATTTT | CASSQDLDFTQYF
once | TRBJ2-2 | . | TRBV2 | TGTGCCAGCAGTGAATATACTAGCTGGACCGGGGAGCTGTTTTTT | CASSEYTSWTGELFF
. | TRBJ2-7 | TRBD2 | TRBV27 | TGTGCCAGCAGTTTTCGGTTAGCGGGAGTTGGTCACGAGCAGTACTTC | CASSFRLAGVGHEQYF
. | TRBJ2-7 | TRBD2 | TRBV28 | TGTGCCAGCAGTGGAACTCGGGGTAGCGGGGGATCCCCCTACGAGCAGTACTTC | CASSGTRGSGGSPYEQYF
. | TRBJ1-4 | TRBD1 | TRBV10-1 | TGCGCCAGCATCATTACACAGGGGGCCCCTGAAGCAACTAATGAAAAACTGTTTTTT | CASIITQGAPEATNEKLFF
. | TRBJ1-2 | . | TRBV10-3 | TGTGCCATCAGTGAGTCGACGGTCCGCGGCTATGGCTACACCTTC | CAISESTVRGYGYTF
. | TRBJ1-2 | . | TRBV7-9 | TGTGCCAGCAGCGGTGAGGGGCGGGGGAGCGTCTATGGCTACACCTTC | CASSGEGRGSVYGYTF
once | TRBJ1-3 | TRBD1 | TRBV19 | TGTGCCAGTAGTGAAACGGACAGGGGTTTCTCTGGAAACACCATATATTTT | CASSETDRGFSGNTIYF
. | TRBJ2-7 | TRBD2 | TRBV4-3 | TGCGCCAGCAGCCAAGACTCCCCTGGGGCGGGAGTTGTTTACGAGCAGTACTTC | CASSQDSPGAGVVYEQYF
. | TRBJ2-7 | TRBD1 | TRBV5-1 | TGCGCCAGCAGTCGAGACAGGGGATCCTACGAGCAGTACTTC | CASSRDRGSYEQYF
. | TRBJ1-2 | . | TRBV7-2 | TGTGCCAGCAGCTTAGTCGGTTGGCAGGGGAATGGCTACACCTTC | CASSLVGWQGNGYTF
. | TRBJ2-2 | . | TRBV2 | TGTGCCAGCAGTCGAGCCCCGGACACCGGGGAGCTGTTTTTT | CASSRAPDTGELFF
. | TRBJ1-3 | . | TRBV28 | TGTGCCAGCAGTTCCGGACAGTCCGGAAACACCATATATTTT | CASSSGQSGNTIYF
. | TRBJ1-6 | . | TRBV19 | TGTGCCAGTAGTACTGGACAGCCCCGCTCCTATAATTCACCCCTCCACTTT | CASSTGQPRSYNSPLHF
once | TRBJ2-6 | . | TRBV27 | TGTGCCAGCAGTTCAGGGTTACCTGGGGCCAACGTCCTGACTTTC | CASSSGLPGANVLTF
. | TRBJ2-7 | TRBD1 | TRBV5-1 | TGCGCCAGTGGACAGGGCCCCTACGAGCAGTACTTC | CASGQGPYEQYF
. | TRBJ1-3 | TRBD1 | TRBV2 | TGTGCCAGCAGTGGGGAGACAGGGGAAACAGCTGGAAACACCATATATTTT | CASSGETGETAGNTIYF
. | TRBJ2-7 | . | TRBV5-1 | TGCGCCAGCAGCTATAGCGGCTCCCCCTACGAGCAGTACTTC | CASSYSGSPYEQYF
. | TRBJ2-3 | TRBD1 | TRBV7-9 | TGTGCCAGCGAGCCCGGGGACAGGGGGCGGCCCAGCCCGGATACGCAGTATTTT | CASEPGDRGRPSPDTQYF
. | TRBJ2-3 | . | TRBV27 | TGTGCCACCTCCCGCGCAGATACGCAGTATTTT | CATSRADTQYF
. | TRBJ2-7 | TRBD2 | TRBV10-2 | TGCGCCAGCAGTGAGTCGGGACTAGCGGGAAGAAATCGCTACGAGCAGTACTTC | CASSESGLAGRNRYEQYF
few | TRBJ2-7 | TRBD2 | TRBV7-2 | TGTGCCAGCAGCTTAGGGGCGGGAGAAGTCTACGAGCAGTACTTC | CASSLGAGEVYEQYF
. | TRBJ2-7 | TRBD2 | TRBV28 | TGTGCCAGCAGTTCTGGACTAGCGGGAGCCGATACCCCTTACGAGCAGTACTTC | CASSSGLAGADTPYEQYF
. | TRBJ1-5 | . | TRBV19 | TGTGCCAGTAGTATTTTTCGGGATTTGGCCCAGCATTTT | CASSIFRDLAQHF
. | TRBJ2-7 | . | TRBV7-9 | TGTGCCAGCAGCTTAGTTCCCAGGGGCTACGAGCAGTACTTC | CASSLVPRGYEQYF